The rows below give T cell receptor beta chains drawn from one sample of a study of cytomegalovirus exposure and HLA in healthy donors. Sequencing was performed with immunoSEQ multiplex PCR; in TCRdb, only in-frame clones are kept and a portion is missing. Of roughly 130,000 clones in the sample, about 66% were seen once. Sequenced sample: PBMCs. Every receptor here comes from a male donor in good health and CMV-seronegative. Each CDR3 is given with its conserved first and last residue.

v_gene: TRBV5-6; j_gene: TRBJ1-4; CDR3aa: CASRGAGINEKLFF
v_gene: TRBV5-8; j_gene: TRBJ1-4; CDR3aa: CASSLGRVATNEKLFF
v_gene: TRBV15; j_gene: TRBJ1-4; CDR3aa: CATSRDGGPSEKLFF
v_gene: TRBV19; j_gene: TRBJ1-1; CDR3aa: CASSIETDLNTEAFF
v_gene: TRBV6-5; j_gene: TRBJ1-3; CDR3aa: CASRASGNTIYF
v_gene: TRBV5-6; j_gene: TRBJ2-3; CDR3aa: CASRVTSGGFTDTQYF
v_gene: TRBV19; j_gene: TRBJ2-7; CDR3aa: CASSTAGRRGESYEQYF
v_gene: TRBV18; j_gene: TRBJ2-7; CDR3aa: CASSPQKGGGSYEQYF
v_gene: TRBV10-3; j_gene: TRBJ2-1; CDR3aa: CAISEGIAAPRGLQFF
v_gene: TRBV10-3; j_gene: TRBJ2-5; CDR3aa: CAISTDYTETQYF
v_gene: TRBV6-1; j_gene: TRBJ1-3; CDR3aa: CASSEYEVTSGNTIYF
v_gene: TRBV6-1; j_gene: TRBJ1-6; CDR3aa: CASSEQRVNSPLHF
v_gene: TRBV15; j_gene: TRBJ2-2; CDR3aa: CATSRDSRVWTGELFF
v_gene: TRBV9; j_gene: TRBJ2-1; CDR3aa: CASSLDTSSYNEQFF
v_gene: TRBV27; j_gene: TRBJ1-3; CDR3aa: CASLGTDYSLPRRRSSGNTIYF
v_gene: TRBV28; j_gene: TRBJ1-1; CDR3aa: CASTPGGRRGTEAFF
v_gene: TRBV5-4; j_gene: TRBJ2-5; CDR3aa: CASSLASGGETQYF
v_gene: TRBV7-9; j_gene: TRBJ2-6; CDR3aa: CASSLGAGGSGANVLTF
v_gene: TRBV19; j_gene: TRBJ1-5; CDR3aa: CASQWAGSNQPQHF
v_gene: TRBV7-2; j_gene: NA; CDR3aa: CASSLLAWEPYEQYF
v_gene: TRBV19; j_gene: TRBJ2-3; CDR3aa: CASRRLAGGPDTQYF
v_gene: TRBV19; j_gene: TRBJ1-5; CDR3aa: CASTDRDSNQPQHF
v_gene: TRBV9; j_gene: TRBJ1-2; CDR3aa: CASSVDRGGYTF
v_gene: TRBV5-1; j_gene: TRBJ2-5; CDR3aa: CASSNQPGGGGETQYF
v_gene: TRBV2; j_gene: TRBJ1-4; CDR3aa: CASMGQKNEKLFF
v_gene: TRBV11-2; j_gene: TRBJ1-2; CDR3aa: CASSPRTGGYGYTF
v_gene: TRBV9; j_gene: TRBJ2-7; CDR3aa: CASSVEQGSYEQYF
v_gene: TRBV7-6; j_gene: TRBJ1-5; CDR3aa: CASSPMGGGNQPQHF
v_gene: TRBV5-1; j_gene: TRBJ2-2; CDR3aa: CASSSKGQGNGELFF
v_gene: TRBV9; j_gene: TRBJ2-1; CDR3aa: CASSPRTSDEQFF
v_gene: TRBV9; j_gene: TRBJ2-1; CDR3aa: CASSETATASVEQFF
v_gene: TRBV5-1; j_gene: TRBJ2-2; CDR3aa: CASSLVGTSKFGELFF
v_gene: TRBV9; j_gene: TRBJ1-4; CDR3aa: CASSVGSADALFF
v_gene: TRBV5-1; j_gene: TRBJ1-4; CDR3aa: CASSLGGGTNEKLFF
v_gene: TRBV6-5; j_gene: TRBJ1-6; CDR3aa: CASSPGTGGHSPLHF
v_gene: TRBV9; j_gene: TRBJ2-2; CDR3aa: CASSPGQGAGTGELFF
v_gene: TRBV5-5; j_gene: TRBJ1-4; CDR3aa: CASSLGLLQTGSNEKLFF